These 23 T cell receptor beta chains were sequenced from one sample in a study of OX40 agonist ivuxolimab in advanced cancers. The repertoire was sequenced with immunoSEQ multiplex PCR; TCRdb's copy has only in-frame clones and lacks some. In the table there are 35,000 to 50,000 clones, roughly 91% of which are singletons. The material was CD4+ or CD8+ T cells sorted from blood, obtained in a trial of the OX40 agonist ivuxolimab. These receptors came from an adult with an advanced solid tumor such as melanoma, head and neck, liver or kidney cancer.

The sample holds a few counts of this clone. V and J are TRBV30 and TRBJ2-7, with D perhaps matching TRBD2 (6 bases). V was cut by 2 bases and J by 3 bases, with 11 bases left in between. From germline, CDR1 is GTSNPN and CDR2 SVGIG (reference sequence). The CDR3 is 13 residues long. The CDR3 DNA follows: TGTGCCTGGAGTCGATCGGGAGTCTACGAGCAGTACTTC. Protein sequence: CAWSRSGVYEQYF.

The chain carries TRBV30 and TRBJ1-2, with D hard to call. V shed 4 bases and J shed 0 bases, with 18 bases lying between them. The CDR3 runs to 16 residues. Looked up from germline, CDR1 is GTSNPN and CDR2 is SVGIG (reference sequence). For the CDR3, the DNA is TGTGCCTGGACCCCGCCGGTGGGCCGATCTAACTATGGCTACACCTTC. Its protein is CAWTPPVGRSNYGYTF. Full variable domain (missing parts from reference TRBV30 and TRBJ1-2): SQTIHQWPATLVQPVGSPLSLECTVEGTSNPNLYWYRQAAGRGLQLLFYSVGIGQISSEVPQNLSASRPQDRQFILSSKKLLLSDSGFYLCAWTPPVGRSNYGYTFGSGTRLTVV.

J is TRBJ2-3 and V is TRBV5-4; the match to TRBD2 covers 11 bases. V dropped 4 bases and J dropped 4; count of bases not matched to a gene: 8. Per the germline V gene, CDR1 is SGHNT and CDR2 is YYREEE (reference sequence). CDR3 length: 16 residues. This CDR3 is CASSPRTSGPSDTQYF. CDR3 DNA sequence: TGTGCCAGCAGCCCCCGGACTAGCGGGCCCTCAGATACGCAGTATTTT.

The chain uses TRBV9 and TRBJ1-1, with 8 bases aligning to TRBD1. V lost 4 bases to trimming and J lost 4 bases; unmatched junction nucleotides: 9. The CDR3 has 15 amino acids. From germline, CDR1 is SGDLS and CDR2 YYNGEE. CDR3 bases: TGTGCCAGCAGCTCCGGGACAGGACGAGGCACTGAAGCTTTCTTT. Protein sequence: CASSSGTGRGTEAFF.

The V call is TRBV11-2, the J call TRBJ2-7; 7 bases map to TRBD1. The CDR3 is 15 residues long. The V gene end was trimmed by 5 bases and the J gene end by 1 base; junction bases not matched to a gene: 8. The germline V gene encodes CDR1 SGHAT and CDR2 FQNNGV. The DNA of the CDR3 is TGTGCCAGCAGCCCAACCGGCAGGGGGTCCTACGAGCAGTACTTC. Its protein is CASSPTGRGSYEQYF. The variable domain in full, completed from reference TRBV11-2 and TRBJ2-7, reads EAGVAQSPRYKIIEKRQSVAFWCNPISGHATLYWYQQILGQGPKLLIQFQNNGVVDDSQLPKDRFSAERLKGVDSTLKIQPAKLEDSAVYLCASSPTGRGSYEQYFGPGTRLTVT.

The chain joins TRBV28 to TRBJ1-1; no clear D. V lost 3 bases, J lost 1 base, and 3 bases lay in between. Germline V gene sequence: CDR1 MDHEN, CDR2 SYDVKM. This CDR3 comprises 12 residues. The CDR3 DNA follows: TGTGCCAGCAGTTTCGCGAACACTGAAGCTTTCTTT. It yields the protein CASSFANTEAFF.

The rearrangement joins TRBV19 to TRBJ1-5; TRBD1 is a possible D gene (5 bases). The CDR3 runs 17 residues. V gave up 4 bases and J gave up 0 bases, with 16 bases separating them. Germline V CDR1 and CDR2: LNHDA, SQIVND (reference sequence). Written as DNA, the CDR3 is TGTGCCAGTAGTACTCAGGGAGGTCCGTATAGCAATCAGCCCCAGCATTTT. Translation gives CASSTQGGPYSNQPQHF. Full variable domain (outside the CDR3, taken from reference TRBV19 and TRBJ1-5): DGGITQSPKYLFRKEGQNVTLSCEQNLNHDAMYWYRQDPGQGLRLIYYSQIVNDFQKGDIAEGYSVSREKKESFPLTVTSAQKNPTAFYLCASSTQGGPYSNQPQHFGDGTRLSIL.

The gene calls are TRBV27 and TRBJ2-3, with D perhaps being TRBD1 or TRBD2 (5 bases each). The V end was cut by 6 bases, the J end by 0 bases, with 16 bases between. The length of the CDR3 is 16 residues. Germline-derived CDR1 and CDR2 are MNHEY and SMNVEV (reference sequence). The CDR3 nucleotides read TGTGCCAGCAGCCGTCTTGGGGGAGCTAGCACAGATACGCAGTATTTT. The encoded protein is CASSRLGGASTDTQYF.

The chain uses TRBV18 and TRBJ2-7; D unclear. Germline CDR1 KGHSH, CDR2 LQKENI. This CDR3 region has 13 residues. V dropped 4 bases and J dropped 7 bases, with 14 bases sitting between them. The CDR3 loop is CASSRGDTREQYF. The CDR3 DNA is TGTGCCAGCTCACGCGGAGATACGAGGGAGCAGTACTTC.

This chain uses TRBV9 with TRBJ1-1, with D uncertain. CDR1 and CDR2 from the germline V gene are SGDLS and YYNGEE. V lost 1 base and J 0 bases, leaving 16 bases between the germline ends. The CDR3 is made up of 17 amino acids. CDR3 region: CASSVHSVQGLNTEAFF. For the CDR3, the DNA is TGTGCCAGCAGCGTACATAGTGTCCAAGGGCTGAACACTGAAGCTTTCTTT.

This chain connects TRBV5-1 to TRBJ1-2, with 8 bases matching TRBD1. Trimming at V came to 0 bases and at J to 3 bases, leaving 4 bases not matched to a gene. The CDR3 is 15 amino acids. Germline CDR1 reads SGHRS; CDR2 reads YFSETQ. The CDR3 region has the DNA TGCGCCAGCAGCTTGGATTACAGGGGGGACTATGGCTACACCTTC. Amino acids: CASSLDYRGDYGYTF.

The rearrangement uses TRBV6-5 and TRBJ2-5; possible D gene TRBD2, 7 bases. Germline V lookup: CDR1 MNHEY, CDR2 SVGAGI. The CDR3 runs 16 residues. V was shortened by 4 bases and J by 6 bases, with 21 bases between the two germline ends. In DNA form, the CDR3 reads TGTGCCAGCAGTTCCCCGAGGGGGGGCGGGACAAAGACCCAGTACTTC. Translation: CASSSPRGGGTKTQYF.

This chain uses TRBV5-1 with TRBJ2-1, with D unclear. This CDR3 has 12 amino acids. The V end lost 6 bases, the J end lost 5 bases, and 9 bases lay between the germline ends. CDR1 SGHRS and CDR2 YFSETQ come from the germline V gene. The CDR3 sequence is CASTASNNEQFF. The CDR3 coding sequence is TGCGCCAGCACAGCCAGCAACAATGAGCAGTTCTTC.

V gene TRBV7-2 combines with J gene TRBJ1-6; D ambiguous. The V end lost 4 bases, the J end lost 10 bases, and 8 bases lay between the germline ends. CDR3 length: 12 amino acids. Germline-derived CDR1 and CDR2 are SGHTA and FQGNSA. CDR3 in DNA: TGTGCCAGCAGCTCCCTTCGGTCACCCCTCCACTTT. It yields the protein CASSSLRSPLHF.

A single count supports this clone. This chain links TRBV29-1 with TRBJ1-1; tentative D call: TRBD1 (5 bases). CDR1 and CDR2 (germline): SQVTM, ANQGSEA. The CDR3 covers 14 residues. V was clipped by 2 bases and J by 6 bases, with 16 bases between them. The CDR3 nucleotides read TGCAGCGTTGAACCCTTGGGCAGGGCCCCTGAAGCTTTCTTT. It codes for CSVEPLGRAPEAFF.

CDR3 sequence (DNA): TGTGCCAGCAGCCAGAACAGGGAAGACACAGATACGCAGTATTTT. Amino acid sequence: CASSQNREDTDTQYF. V gene TRBV5-4 combines with J gene TRBJ2-3, with D possibly being TRBD1 (6 bases). In germline, CDR1 is SGHNT, CDR2 YYREEE (reference sequence). The germline V and J ends were trimmed by 4 bases and 2 bases, with 14 bases remaining between them. The CDR3 is 15 amino acids.

The chain has TRBV4-1 and TRBJ1-6; no firm D call. CDR1 and CDR2 from the germline V gene are MGHRA and YSYEKL. The CDR3 extends over 12 amino acids. Trimming pared 4 bases from V and 10 bases from J, leaving 8 bases between. CDR3: CASSPPNSPLHF. The CDR3 DNA reads TGCGCCAGCAGCCCCCCGAACTCACCCCTCCACTTT.

The V gene is TRBV28, the J gene TRBJ2-1; 14 bases fit TRBD2. Germline-derived CDR1 and CDR2 are MDHEN and SYDVKM. This CDR3 has 17 amino acids. Trimming at V came to 3 bases and at J to 6 bases, leaving 7 bases not matched to a gene. CDR3 DNA sequence: TGTGCCAGCAGTTTTGTGTCTGGACTAGCGGGAGGCAATGAGCAGTTCTTC. Translated, it gives CASSFVSGLAGGNEQFF.

The genes are TRBV27 and TRBJ1-5; possibly TRBD1 for D (6 bases). There are 16 residues in the CDR3. The ends were cut back, 3 bases at V and 6 bases at J, with 18 bases in the middle. Germline V gene data show CDR1 as MNHEY and CDR2 as SMNVEV (reference sequence). CDR3 region: CASSFLWQGRAQPQHF. CDR3 coding DNA: TGTGCCAGCAGTTTTCTTTGGCAGGGGAGAGCTCAGCCCCAGCATTTT.

The V gene is TRBV30, the J gene TRBJ1-1, with a possible D match to TRBD1 (6 bases). The V end lost 3 bases, the J end lost 1 base, and 15 bases lay between the germline ends. The CDR3 loop spans 15 amino acids. Per the germline V gene, CDR1 is GTSNPN and CDR2 is SVGIG (reference sequence). CDR3 sequence reads: CAWSRGGRRNTEAFF. The DNA for the CDR3 is TGTGCCTGGAGCCGGGGGGGCCGTCGGAACACTGAAGCTTTCTTT.

This clone was detected only a few times. The genes are TRBV28 and TRBJ1-2; D ambiguous. With 3 bases removed from V and 6 bases from J, the gap between germline ends came to 17 bases. Germline V CDR1 and CDR2: MDHEN, SYDVKM. The CDR3 has 15 amino acids. The CDR3 is CASSFQGSPPNGYTF. Here the CDR3 DNA reads TGTGCCAGCAGTTTCCAAGGGTCCCCCCCGAATGGCTACACCTTC.

The chain couples TRBV9 to TRBJ2-1, with 12 bases matching TRBD2. The CDR3 is 16 residues long. The junction had 6 bases not matched to a gene; V was cut back by 4 bases and J by 4 bases. Germline CDR1 and CDR2: SGDLS and YYNGEE. Here the CDR3 reads CASSPQTSGGYNEQFF. As DNA, the CDR3 is TGTGCCAGCAGCCCCCAGACTAGCGGGGGATACAATGAGCAGTTCTTC.

The rearrangement uses TRBV10-3 and TRBJ2-7, with 7 bases identical to TRBD2. The J segment lost 0 bases and the V segment lost 11 bases, leaving 10 bases of the junction unmatched. Germline CDR1 is ENHRY and CDR2 is SYGVKD. This CDR3 spans 14 amino acids. CDR3 DNA: TGTGCCGCGCGGGAGTCCGCCTCCTCCTACGAGCAGTACTTC. Protein sequence: CAARESASSYEQYF.